This T cell receptor (beta chain) was profiled in a study of radiation and T cells in renal cell carcinoma. Sample time point: baseline pretreatment blood. This sample's treatment: 15 Gy SBRT to primary tumor, nephrectomy 4 weeks later. In its sample, this clone was seen once. Trimming took 2 bases from V and 1 from J; bases not matched to a gene: 12. This CDR3 has 20 residues. Germline loops: CDR1 WSHSY, CDR2 SAAADI. This table comes from immunoSEQ multiplex PCR, and its TCRdb copy is limited to in-frame clones, with some not included. The table includes approximately 100,000 clones, roughly 90% detected once.

The chain combines TRBV10-2 with TRBJ2-1, with 12 bases identical to TRBD2. The receptor was derived from a man in his forties or fifties with renal cell carcinoma. Sequencing used blood, obtained from a patient whose treatment included radiotherapy and nephrectomy. CDR3 nucleotides: TGCGCCAGCAGTGAGACGGTACTGACTAGCGGGAGTTTATCCTACAATGAGCAGTTCTTC. Protein: CASSETVLTSGSLSYNEQFF.